The T cell receptor (beta chain) under discussion was sequenced for a study of blood T cells in healthy people across ages. Regarding the study as a whole: Diversity estimated from one million T cells was considered an underestimate.

It was with a sample-barcoded 5' primer and a J-beta primer mix that a second PCR of roughly 6 to 12 cycles was run. TCRdb passed the 5' RACE reads through MiXCR, listing each CDR3 protein once. The data hold 1.5 million to 2 million distinct CDR3 sequences, with approximately 28% observed a single time. This clonotype occurred a few times. Its antigen is still unknown. Input material: blood. This clonotype was obtained from a woman aged 25 to 39 in good health.

The CDR3 DNA reads as TGCGCCAGCAGCTTGGGCGGGGGGACGTATTTT. Encoded protein: CASSLGGGTYF. The J gene is TRBJ2-3, the V gene TRBV5-1, with 8 bases lining up with TRBD2. The germline CDR1 and CDR2 sequences are SGHRS and YFSETQ. The CDR3 sequence is 11 residues long. The junction had 2 bases not matched to a gene; V was cut back by 0 bases and J by 14 bases.